The 20 T cell receptor beta chains below were found in one sample sequenced in a study of blood T cell repertoires in COVID-19. This table comes from immunoSEQ multiplex PCR, and its TCRdb copy is limited to in-frame clones, with some not included. The sample lists roughly 380,000 clones, approximately 89% seen once, with roughly 4% in the top ten. Material: peripheral blood. The source of these receptors is an older woman with COVID-19, enrolled during active disease.

The chain employs TRBV5-4 and TRBJ2-3, with 8 positions matching TRBD2. V gave up 1 base and J gave up 2 bases; unmatched junction bases: 9. The CDR3 contains 17 residues. Germline V gene sequence: CDR1 SGHNT, CDR2 YYREEE (reference sequence). The DNA of the CDR3 is TGTGCCAGCAGCTTGTACCGCGGGGGGCCCTCCACAGATACGCAGTATTTT. Protein sequence: CASSLYRGGPSTDTQYF.

A single count supports this clone. One end of the junction does not line up with germline, which may come from a read error. The gene calls are TRBV30 and TRBJ2-7; perhaps TRBD2 as D (6 bases). The CDR3 is made up of 15 amino acids. CDR1 and CDR2 from the germline V gene are GTSNPN and SVGIG (reference sequence). CDR3 nucleotide sequence: TGTGTCTGGGACCTAAAAGGAGCGGGCGGGTACGAGCAGTACTTC. Its translation: CVWDLKGAGGYEQYF.

The genes are TRBV6-6 and TRBJ1-4; D is unclear. The CDR3 has 16 amino acids. V was trimmed by 0 bases and J by 3 bases, leaving 11 bases between them. Germline-derived CDR1 and CDR2 are MNHNY and SVGAGI (reference sequence). CDR3 in amino acids: CASSYSVREANEKLFF. The CDR3 DNA sequence: TGTGCCAGCAGTTACTCGGTTCGTGAGGCTAATGAAAAACTGTTTTTT.

The gene calls are TRBV28 and TRBJ2-7, with 10 nucleotides matching TRBD1. Germline CDR1 reads MDHEN; CDR2 reads SYDVKM. The CDR3 covers 13 residues. The trim removed 8 bases at V and 5 bases at J, leaving 6 bases unmatched. The CDR3: CASRQGAVDEQYF. CDR3 DNA sequence: TGTGCCAGCCGACAGGGGGCTGTCGACGAGCAGTACTTC. Full variable domain (rest looked up from reference TRBV28 and TRBJ2-7): DVKVTQSSRYLVKRTGEKVFLECVQDMDHENMFWYRQDPGLGLRLIYFSYDVKMKEKGDIPEGYSVSREKKERFSLILESASTNQTSMYLCASRQGAVDEQYFGPGTRLTVT.

The chain recombines TRBV9 with TRBJ2-7; 7 bases agree with TRBD1. CDR1 is SGDLS, CDR2 YYNGEE, per germline. This CDR3 is 12 amino acids long. Trimming took 8 bases from V and 2 from J; bases not matched to a gene: 4. The CDR3 spells CASGTEAYEQYF. The CDR3 DNA follows: TGTGCCAGTGGGACAGAAGCCTACGAGCAGTACTTC.

The chain employs TRBV2 and TRBJ1-4; 8 bases fit TRBD1. With V trimmed by 2 bases and J by 6 bases, 5 bases remained unmatched. Germline CDR1 reads SNHLY; CDR2 reads FYNNEI. CDR3 size: 15 residues. CDR3 protein: CASSESETGDEKLFF. Here the CDR3 DNA reads TGTGCCAGCAGTGAATCCGAGACAGGGGATGAAAAACTGTTTTTT.

V usage is TRBV18 and J usage is TRBJ2-3; TRBD2 might be the D (7 bases). Germline CDR1 and CDR2: KGHSH and LQKENI. With 1 base removed from V and 1 base from J, the gap between germline ends came to 18 bases. This CDR3 contains 18 residues. The CDR3 reads CASSPRQDGGRGTDTQYF. The CDR3 DNA reads as TGTGCCAGCTCACCACGACAGGACGGGGGGAGGGGCACAGATACGCAGTATTTT.

This chain joins TRBV5-4 and TRBJ2-5; D might be TRBD2 (6 bases). Trimming pared 4 bases from V and 1 base from J, leaving 17 bases between. Germline values: CDR1 SGHNT, CDR2 YYREEE (reference sequence). This CDR3 comprises 16 residues. The CDR3 loop is CASSPPGLMSQETQYF. The CDR3 region has the DNA TGTGCCAGCAGCCCACCGGGACTTATGAGCCAAGAGACCCAGTACTTC.

The genes are TRBV6-1 and TRBJ1-5; D might be TRBD1 (5 bases). The germline V and J ends were trimmed by 4 bases and 3 bases, with 10 bases remaining between them. The CDR3 spans 14 residues. Germline CDR1 MNHNS, CDR2 SASEGT. The CDR3 region is CASSGATVNQPQHF. CDR3 in DNA: TGTGCCAGCAGTGGAGCGACAGTCAATCAGCCCCAGCATTTT.

The gene calls are TRBV5-5 and TRBJ2-5; TRBD2 aligns across 16 bases. Per the germline V gene, CDR1 is SGHKS and CDR2 is YYEKEE (reference sequence). The trim removed 0 bases at V and 1 base at J, leaving 6 bases unmatched. The CDR3 is 19 amino acids. The CDR3 is CASSLAGTSGGAPQETQYF. The CDR3 bases are TGTGCCAGCAGCTTGGCTGGGACTAGCGGGGGGGCCCCCCAAGAGACCCAGTACTTC.

The chain links TRBV18 to TRBJ1-1, with 8 bases identical to TRBD1. J was trimmed by 1 base and V by 5 bases; bases with no gene match: 3. CDR1 and CDR2 (germline): KGHSH, LQKENI. The CDR3 runs 14 residues. CDR3 residues: CASSGQGSNTEAFF. Here the CDR3 DNA reads TGTGCCAGCTCAGGACAGGGATCGAACACTGAAGCTTTCTTT.

The chain carries TRBV3-1 (or the pseudogene TRBV3-2) and TRBJ2-3; TRBD2 matches 10 bases. Germline V lookup: CDR1 LGHDT, CDR2 YNNKEL (reference sequence). This CDR3 comprises 16 residues. The trim removed 3 bases at V and 6 bases at J, leaving 9 bases unmatched. Written as DNA, the CDR3 is TGTGCCAGCAGCCATTTTCAAGCGGGGGGGATGGATACGCAGTATTTT. It codes for CASSHFQAGGMDTQYF.

This rearrangement joins TRBV19 to TRBJ1-2; TRBD1 matches at 10 bases. After removal of 8 bases from V and 4 bases from J, the junction contained 7 bases not matched to a gene. Germline V gives CDR1 LNHDA, CDR2 SQIVND (reference sequence). The length of the CDR3 is 14 residues. In DNA form, the CDR3 reads TGTGCCAGTCGGGACAGGGGAAATAGCTATGGCTACACCTTC. Protein: CASRDRGNSYGYTF.

V and J are TRBV18 and TRBJ1-1; D ambiguous. This CDR3 spans 15 amino acids. Trimming took off 6 bases at V and 1 base at J, with 15 bases between the two ends. The germline gives CDR1 KGHSH, CDR2 LQKENI. The CDR3 loop is CASSRLVIRNTEAFF. CDR3 DNA: TGTGCCAGCTCGAGACTAGTAATCCGGAACACTGAAGCTTTCTTT. The full variable domain, with the rest looked up from reference TRBV18 and TRBJ1-1, is NAGVMQNPRHLVRRRGQEARLRCSPMKGHSHVYWYRQLPEEGLKFMVYLQKENIIDESGMPKERFSAEFPKEGPSILRIQQVVRGDSAAYFCASSRLVIRNTEAFFGQGTRLTVV.

V is TRBV7-2 and J is TRBJ2-7; D is possibly TRBD2 (5 bases). With 1 base removed from V and 8 bases from J, the gap between germline ends came to 12 bases. This CDR3 has 13 amino acids. The germline CDR1 and CDR2 sequences are SGHTA and FQGNSA. The CDR3 bases are TGTGCCAGCAGCTTAGGCGGGCAGGAAAAGCAGTACTTC. Translation gives CASSLGGQEKQYF.

The chain links TRBV30 to TRBJ1-1; tentative D call: TRBD1 (5 bases). CDR3 size: 11 residues. In germline, CDR1 is GTSNPN, CDR2 SVGIG (reference sequence). V shed 7 bases and J shed 8 bases, with 14 bases lying between them. The CDR3 sequence: CASLWGPEAFF. The CDR3 nucleotides are TGTGCCTCATTGTGGGGCCCCGAAGCTTTCTTT.

In nucleotides, the CDR3 is TGTGCCAGCAGCCAAGCGCCTAGCGGGGGGTTAGCGCAGTACTTC. Amino acid sequence: CASSQAPSGGLAQYF. This sequence joins TRBV3-1 (or the pseudogene TRBV3-2) and TRBJ2-7; 11 positions agree with TRBD2. CDR3 size: 15 residues. Germline V gene sequence: CDR1 LGHDT, CDR2 YNNKEL (reference sequence). The V and J ends lost 1 base and 9 bases, in that order; junction bases with no gene match: 8.

The chain has TRBV7-8 and TRBJ1-2; D not resolved. The CDR3 has 12 residues. With 2 bases removed from V and 7 bases from J, the gap between germline ends came to 8 bases. CDR1 and CDR2 from the germline V gene are SGHVS and FQNEAQ. The CDR3 nucleotides read TGTGCCAGCAGCTTATTCTCCGGTGGCTACACCTTC. Protein: CASSLFSGGYTF.

This clone was seen a few times. The gene calls are TRBV7-9 and TRBJ2-3, with D possibly being TRBD1 (5 bases). Trimming removed 3 bases at V and 6 bases at J, with 16 bases between. There are 15 residues in the CDR3. Germline V lookup: CDR1 SEHNR, CDR2 FQNEAQ (reference sequence). CDR3 nucleotides: TGTGCCAGCAGCTTGACACTTGCCAAGGGGGATACGCAGTATTTT. Translation gives CASSLTLAKGDTQYF.

J is TRBJ2-1 and V is TRBV11-3, with 9 bases aligning to TRBD1. This CDR3 is 16 amino acids long. V lost 0 bases, J lost 3 bases, and 3 bases stayed unmatched. Germline loops: CDR1 SGHNT, CDR2 YENEEA. This chain's CDR3 is CASSLDGQGIYNEQFF. The CDR3 DNA is TGTGCCAGCAGCTTAGACGGACAGGGGATCTACAATGAGCAGTTCTTC.